This T cell receptor (beta chain) was documented in a study of T cells expressing NK-cell markers. Findings of the study overall: In a handful of donors, dominant CD3+CD56+NKG2C+ clones formed roughly 1.0-7.5% of CD8+ cells. Researchers report these clonotypes also headed the CD3+CD56-NKG2C+ fraction in several donors.

5'RACE template switching built TCR beta cDNA with unique molecular identifiers. TCRdb re-called the 5' RACE reads and catalogs CDR3 proteins one per entry, DNA excluded. In total, the table holds approximately 420,000 distinct CDR3 sequences. With regard to this clonotype: Its antigen is not known.

The CDR3 has 12 residues. Germline CDR1 reads SGHNT; CDR2 reads YENEEA. This chain joins TRBV11-3 and TRBJ2-7. The TCR was taken from a woman in her 50s in good health. What was sequenced was blood T cells: a sorted CD56 or NKG2C T cell subset, CD4+ or CD8+ T cells, or bulk PBMC T cells (not recorded which). The CDR3 is CASSFESYEQYF.